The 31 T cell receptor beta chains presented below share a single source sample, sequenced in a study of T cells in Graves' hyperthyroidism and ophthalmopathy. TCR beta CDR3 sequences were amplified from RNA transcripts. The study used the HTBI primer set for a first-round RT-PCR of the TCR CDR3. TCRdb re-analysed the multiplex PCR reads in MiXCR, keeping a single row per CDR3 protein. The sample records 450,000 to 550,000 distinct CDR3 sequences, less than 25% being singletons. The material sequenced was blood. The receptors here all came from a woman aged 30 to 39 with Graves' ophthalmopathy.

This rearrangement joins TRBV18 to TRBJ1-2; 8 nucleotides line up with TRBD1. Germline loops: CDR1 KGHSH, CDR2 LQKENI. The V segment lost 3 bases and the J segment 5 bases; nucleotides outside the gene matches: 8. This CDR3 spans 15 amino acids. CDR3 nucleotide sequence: TGTGCCAGCTCACCGGGCACAGGGGGACAATATGGCTACACCTTC. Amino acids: CASSPGTGGQYGYTF.

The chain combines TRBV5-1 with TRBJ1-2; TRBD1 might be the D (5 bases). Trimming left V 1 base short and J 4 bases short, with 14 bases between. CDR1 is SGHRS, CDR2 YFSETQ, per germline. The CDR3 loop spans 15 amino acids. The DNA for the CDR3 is TGCGCCAGCAGCTTGTGGGGCTTGGAAAGCTATGGCTACACCTTC. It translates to CASSLWGLESYGYTF.

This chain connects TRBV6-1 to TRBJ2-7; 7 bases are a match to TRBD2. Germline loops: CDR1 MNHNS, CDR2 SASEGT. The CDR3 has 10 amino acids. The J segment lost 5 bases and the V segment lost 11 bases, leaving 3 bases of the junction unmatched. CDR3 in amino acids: CAQAGDEQYF. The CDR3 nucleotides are TGTGCCCAGGCGGGGGACGAGCAGTACTTC.

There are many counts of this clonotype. The CDR3: CASSPFVDRDNQPQHF. CDR3 DNA sequence: TGTGCCAGCAGTCCTTTTGTGGACAGGGACAATCAGCCCCAGCATTTT. The J gene is TRBJ1-5, the V gene TRBV12-3 or TRBV12-4; 8 nucleotides match TRBD1. Trimming removed 5 bases from V and 3 bases from J; junction bases left unmatched: 9. There are 16 residues in the CDR3.

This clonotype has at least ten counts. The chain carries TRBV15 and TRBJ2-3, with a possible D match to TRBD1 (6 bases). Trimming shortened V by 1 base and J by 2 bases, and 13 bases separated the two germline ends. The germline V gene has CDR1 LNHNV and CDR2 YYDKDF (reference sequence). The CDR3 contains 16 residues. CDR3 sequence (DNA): TGTGCCACCAGCAGAGCGGCAGGGGTCTACACAGATACGCAGTATTTT. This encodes CATSRAAGVYTDTQYF.

This CDR3 reads CASTKTDRLKNQPQHF. The CDR3, as DNA: TGTGCCAGCACCAAAACAGACAGGCTCAAAAATCAGCCCCAGCATTTT. The V and J genes are TRBV27 and TRBJ1-5, with a possible D match to TRBD1 (6 bases). CDR1 MNHEY and CDR2 SMNVEV come from the germline V gene (reference sequence). The CDR3 is 16 amino acids. Trimming removed 7 bases at V and 4 bases at J, with 20 bases between.

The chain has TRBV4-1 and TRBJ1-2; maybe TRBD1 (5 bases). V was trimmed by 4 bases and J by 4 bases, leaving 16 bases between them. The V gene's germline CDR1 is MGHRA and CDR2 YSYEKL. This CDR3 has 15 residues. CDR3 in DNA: TGCGCCAGCAGCCGCCCTAGGGACCGGGGCTATGGCTACACCTTC. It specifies CASSRPRDRGYGYTF.

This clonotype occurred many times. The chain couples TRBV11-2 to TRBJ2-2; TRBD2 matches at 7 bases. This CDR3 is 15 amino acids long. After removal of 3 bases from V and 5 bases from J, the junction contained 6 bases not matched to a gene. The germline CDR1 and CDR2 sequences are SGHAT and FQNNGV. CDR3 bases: TGTGCCAGCAGCTTCATCAGGGAGGGGACCGGGGAGCTGTTTTTT. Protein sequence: CASSFIREGTGELFF.

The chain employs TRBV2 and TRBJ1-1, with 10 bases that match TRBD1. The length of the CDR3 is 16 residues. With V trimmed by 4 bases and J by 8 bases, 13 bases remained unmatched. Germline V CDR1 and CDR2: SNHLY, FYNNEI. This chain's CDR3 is CASSAWTGGARREAFF. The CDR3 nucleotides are TGTGCCAGCAGTGCCTGGACAGGGGGTGCACGAAGGGAAGCTTTCTTT. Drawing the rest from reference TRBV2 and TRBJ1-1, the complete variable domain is EPEVTQTPSHQVTQMGQEVILRCVPISNHLYFYWYRQILGQKVEFLVSFYNNEISEKSEIFDDQFSVERPDGSNFTLKIRSTKLEDSAMYFCASSAWTGGARREAFFGQGTRLTVV.

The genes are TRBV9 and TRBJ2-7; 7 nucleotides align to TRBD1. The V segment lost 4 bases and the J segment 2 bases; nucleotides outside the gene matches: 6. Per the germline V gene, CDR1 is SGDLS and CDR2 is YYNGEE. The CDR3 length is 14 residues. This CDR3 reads CASSPTTGTYEQYF. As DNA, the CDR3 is TGTGCCAGCAGCCCCACGACAGGGACCTACGAGCAGTACTTC.

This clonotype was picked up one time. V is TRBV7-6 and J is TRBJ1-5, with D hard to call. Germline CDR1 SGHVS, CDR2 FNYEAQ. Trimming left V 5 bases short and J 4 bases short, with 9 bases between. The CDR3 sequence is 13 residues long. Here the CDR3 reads CASSAGTNQPQHF. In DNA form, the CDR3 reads TGTGCCAGCAGCGCCGGAACGAATCAGCCCCAGCATTTT.

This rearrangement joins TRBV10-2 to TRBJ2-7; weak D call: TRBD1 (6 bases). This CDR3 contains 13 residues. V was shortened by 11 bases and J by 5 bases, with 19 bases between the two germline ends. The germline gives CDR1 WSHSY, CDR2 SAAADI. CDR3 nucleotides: TGCGCCTGCAACCCGACAGGACGTGACGAGCAGTACTTC. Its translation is CACNPTGRDEQYF.

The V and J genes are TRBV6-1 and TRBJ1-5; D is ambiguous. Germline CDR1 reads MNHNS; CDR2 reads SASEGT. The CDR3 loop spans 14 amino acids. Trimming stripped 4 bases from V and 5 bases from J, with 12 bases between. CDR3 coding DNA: TGTGCCAGCAGTGCCCTGGGTTATGATCAGCCCCAGCATTTT. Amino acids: CASSALGYDQPQHF.

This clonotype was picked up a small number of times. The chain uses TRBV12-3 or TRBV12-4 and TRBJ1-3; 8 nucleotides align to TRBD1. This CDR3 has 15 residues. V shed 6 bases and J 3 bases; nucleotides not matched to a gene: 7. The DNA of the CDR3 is TGTGCCAGCAGGACCGATGGGACAGGTGGAAACACCATATATTTT. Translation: CASRTDGTGGNTIYF.

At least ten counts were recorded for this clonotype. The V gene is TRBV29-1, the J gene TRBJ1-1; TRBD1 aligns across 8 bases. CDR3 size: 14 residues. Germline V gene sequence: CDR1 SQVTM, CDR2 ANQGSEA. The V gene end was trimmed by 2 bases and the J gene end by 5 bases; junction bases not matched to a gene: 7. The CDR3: CSVESTGVGTEAFF. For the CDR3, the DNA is TGCAGCGTTGAATCGACAGGGGTGGGGACTGAAGCTTTCTTT.

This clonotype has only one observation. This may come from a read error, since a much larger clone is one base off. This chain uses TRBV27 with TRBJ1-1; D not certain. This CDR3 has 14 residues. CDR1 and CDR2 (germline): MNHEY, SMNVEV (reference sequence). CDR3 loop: CVSGRTGPGPEAFF. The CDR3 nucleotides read TGTGTCAGCGGCAGGACCGGGCCTGGGCCTGAAGCTTTCTTT.

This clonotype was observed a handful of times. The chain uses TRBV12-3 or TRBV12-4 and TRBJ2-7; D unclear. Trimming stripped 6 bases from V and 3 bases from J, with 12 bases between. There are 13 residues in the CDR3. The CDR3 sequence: CASSLTRNYEQYF. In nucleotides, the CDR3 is TGTGCCAGCAGCCTAACGAGGAACTACGAGCAGTACTTC.

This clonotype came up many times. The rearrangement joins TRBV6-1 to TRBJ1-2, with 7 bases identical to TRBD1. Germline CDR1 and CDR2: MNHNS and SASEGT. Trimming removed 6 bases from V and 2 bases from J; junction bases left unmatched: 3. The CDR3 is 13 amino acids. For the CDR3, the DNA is TGTGCCAGCAGGAAGACAGGGAACTATGGCTACACCTTC. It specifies CASRKTGNYGYTF.

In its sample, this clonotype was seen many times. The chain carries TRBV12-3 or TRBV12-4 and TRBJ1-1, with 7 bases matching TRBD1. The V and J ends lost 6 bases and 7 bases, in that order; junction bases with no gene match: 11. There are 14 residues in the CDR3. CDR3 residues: CASSNQQGLGEAFF. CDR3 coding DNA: TGTGCCAGCAGCAATCAACAGGGGTTAGGTGAAGCTTTCTTT.

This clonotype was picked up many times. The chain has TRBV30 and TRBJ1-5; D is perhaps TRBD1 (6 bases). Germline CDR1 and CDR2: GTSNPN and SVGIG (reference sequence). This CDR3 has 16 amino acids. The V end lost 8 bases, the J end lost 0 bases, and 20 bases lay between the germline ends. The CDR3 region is CAATLRDTLSNQPQHF. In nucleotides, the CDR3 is TGTGCCGCCACACTCCGGGACACCCTTAGCAATCAGCCCCAGCATTTT.

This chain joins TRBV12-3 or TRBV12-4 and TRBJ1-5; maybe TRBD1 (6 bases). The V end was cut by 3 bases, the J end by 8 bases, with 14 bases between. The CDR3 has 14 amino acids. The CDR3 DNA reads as TGTGCCAGCAGTTTGTTTGGGGGCACGGAGCCCCAGCATTTT. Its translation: CASSLFGGTEPQHF.

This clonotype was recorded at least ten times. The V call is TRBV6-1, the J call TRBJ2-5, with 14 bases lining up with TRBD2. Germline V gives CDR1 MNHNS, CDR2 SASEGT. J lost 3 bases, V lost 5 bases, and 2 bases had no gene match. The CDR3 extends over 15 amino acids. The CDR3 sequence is CASSMGLAGEETQYF. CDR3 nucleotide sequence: TGTGCCAGCAGTATGGGACTAGCGGGAGAAGAGACCCAGTACTTC.

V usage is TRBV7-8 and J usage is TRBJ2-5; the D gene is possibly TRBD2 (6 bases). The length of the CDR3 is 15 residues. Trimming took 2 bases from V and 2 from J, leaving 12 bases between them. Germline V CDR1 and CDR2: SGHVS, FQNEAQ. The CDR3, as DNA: TGTGCCAGCAGCTTATTTACGGGGGTACAAGAGACCCAGTACTTC. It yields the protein CASSLFTGVQETQYF.

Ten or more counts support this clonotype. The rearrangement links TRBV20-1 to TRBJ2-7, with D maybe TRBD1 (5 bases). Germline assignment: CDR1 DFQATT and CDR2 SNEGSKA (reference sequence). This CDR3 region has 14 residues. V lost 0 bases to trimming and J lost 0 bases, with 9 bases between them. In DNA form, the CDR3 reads TGCAGTGCTAGAGATCTACAGGTCTCCTACGAGCAGTACTTC. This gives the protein CSARDLQVSYEQYF.

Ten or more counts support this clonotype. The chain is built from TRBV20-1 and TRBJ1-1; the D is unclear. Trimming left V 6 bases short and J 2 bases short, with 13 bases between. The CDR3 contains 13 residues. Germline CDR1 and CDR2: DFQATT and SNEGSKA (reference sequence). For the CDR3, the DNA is TGCAGTGCGCCGAGGGCACCAAACACTGAAGCTTTCTTT. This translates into CSAPRAPNTEAFF.

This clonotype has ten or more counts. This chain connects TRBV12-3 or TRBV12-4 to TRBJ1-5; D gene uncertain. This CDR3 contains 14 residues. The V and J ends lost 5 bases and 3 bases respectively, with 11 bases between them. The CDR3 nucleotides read TGTGCCAGCAGTATAATAGCTAACAATCAGCCCCAGCATTTT. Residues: CASSIIANNQPQHF.

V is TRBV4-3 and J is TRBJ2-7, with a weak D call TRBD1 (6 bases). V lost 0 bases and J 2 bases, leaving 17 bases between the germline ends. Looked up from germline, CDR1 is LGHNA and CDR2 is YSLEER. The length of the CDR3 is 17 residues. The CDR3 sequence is CASSQDFGRGSPYEQYF. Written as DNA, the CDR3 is TGCGCCAGCAGCCAAGATTTTGGCAGGGGTAGCCCCTACGAGCAGTACTTC.

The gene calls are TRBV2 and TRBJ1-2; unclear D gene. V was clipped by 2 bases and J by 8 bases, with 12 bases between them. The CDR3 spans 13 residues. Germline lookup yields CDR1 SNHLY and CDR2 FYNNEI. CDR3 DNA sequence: TGTGCCAGCAGTGAAAGGAGGGAGGCGGGCTACACCTTC. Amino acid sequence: CASSERREAGYTF. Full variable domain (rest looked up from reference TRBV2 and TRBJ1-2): EPEVTQTPSHQVTQMGQEVILRCVPISNHLYFYWYRQILGQKVEFLVSFYNNEISEKSEIFDDQFSVERPDGSNFTLKIRSTKLEDSAMYFCASSERREAGYTFGSGTRLTVV.

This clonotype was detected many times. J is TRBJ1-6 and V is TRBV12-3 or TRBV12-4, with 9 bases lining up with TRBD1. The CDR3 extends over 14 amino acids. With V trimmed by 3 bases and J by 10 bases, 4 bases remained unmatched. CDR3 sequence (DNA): TGTGCCAGCAGTTTTACGACAGGGGGGTCACCCCTCCACTTT. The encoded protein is CASSFTTGGSPLHF.

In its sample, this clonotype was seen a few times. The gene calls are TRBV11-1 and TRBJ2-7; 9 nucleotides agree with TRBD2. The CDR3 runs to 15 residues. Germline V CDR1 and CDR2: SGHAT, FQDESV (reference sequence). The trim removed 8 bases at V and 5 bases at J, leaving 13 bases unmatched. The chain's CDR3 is CASGPRREGLDEQYF. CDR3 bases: TGTGCCAGCGGCCCGAGGCGGGAGGGCCTGGACGAGCAGTACTTC.

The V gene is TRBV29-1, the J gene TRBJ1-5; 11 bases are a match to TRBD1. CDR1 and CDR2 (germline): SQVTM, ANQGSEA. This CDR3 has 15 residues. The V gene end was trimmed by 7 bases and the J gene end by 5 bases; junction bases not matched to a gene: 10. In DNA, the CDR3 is TGCAGCGCCACTTCCGGGACAGGGGGTTATCAGCCCCAGCATTTT. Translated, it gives CSATSGTGGYQPQHF.